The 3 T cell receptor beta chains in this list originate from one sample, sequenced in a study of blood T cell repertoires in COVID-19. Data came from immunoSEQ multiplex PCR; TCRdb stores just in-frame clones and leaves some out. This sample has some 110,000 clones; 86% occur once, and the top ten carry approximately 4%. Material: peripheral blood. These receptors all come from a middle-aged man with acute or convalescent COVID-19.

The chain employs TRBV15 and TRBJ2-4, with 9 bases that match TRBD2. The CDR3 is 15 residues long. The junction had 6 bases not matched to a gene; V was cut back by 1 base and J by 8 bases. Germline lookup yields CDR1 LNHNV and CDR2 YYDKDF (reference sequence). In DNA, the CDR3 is TGTGCCACCAGCAGAGTGGGGACTAGCAAGTACATTCAGTACTTC. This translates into CATSRVGTSKYIQYF.

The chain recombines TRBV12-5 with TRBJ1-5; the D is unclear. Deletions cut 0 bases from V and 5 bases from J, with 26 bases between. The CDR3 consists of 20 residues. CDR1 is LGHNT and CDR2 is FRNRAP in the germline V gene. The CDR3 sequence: CASGLVHGLEVSIGDQPQHF. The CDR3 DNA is TGTGCTAGTGGTTTGGTACACGGACTGGAGGTATCGATCGGTGATCAGCCCCAGCATTTT.

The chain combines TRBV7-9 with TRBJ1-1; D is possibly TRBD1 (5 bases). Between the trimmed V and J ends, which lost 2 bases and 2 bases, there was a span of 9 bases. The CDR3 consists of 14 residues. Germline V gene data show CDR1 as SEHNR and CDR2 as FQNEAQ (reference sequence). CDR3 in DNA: TGTGCCAGCAGCTTAACAGGTAAAAACACTGAAGCTTTCTTT. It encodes CASSLTGKNTEAFF.